This T cell receptor (beta chain) stems from a study of CXCR3-negative and CXCR3-positive naive CD8 T cells. As for the study in general: Some 150 million TRB reads in total, about 1.5 +/- 0.3 million per library. Study-wide findings and caveats: Naive cells that were CXCR3-positive had more hydrophobic TRB CDR3s (compared with CXCR3-negative naive cells). Memory cells differed in TRBV-TRBJ usage, but naive CXCR3-negative and CXCR3-positive cells had similar usage.

The CD45RO-CCR7+CD27+CD95- phenotype denoted naive CD8+ T cells. Points on this clonotype: Its antigen remains unknown.

Libraries were UMI-labeled 5' RACE TRB cDNA. With the 5' RACE reads reprocessed, TCRdb shows one record per CDR3 protein and no DNA. This table lists roughly 89,000 distinct CDR3 sequences. CDR3 length: 14 amino acids. Germline assignment: CDR1 LNHDA and CDR2 SQIVND (reference sequence). The chain uses TRBV19 and TRBJ2-7; TCRdb names TRBD2, which stays unverified in the absence of DNA. This TCR was sampled from a human donor in good health. Some clones in this sample may be carry-over from other donors' samples. Sequencing was carried out using naive CXCR3- CD8+ T cells from blood. Stated subset: CD45RO-CCR7+CD27+CD95- naive CD8+ T cells lacking CXCR3 (TNR3-). CDR3 amino acids: CASSTLGLENEQYF. Combining the CDR3 with reference TRBV19 and TRBJ2-7 gives the whole variable domain DGGITQSPKYLFRKEGQNVTLSCEQNLNHDAMYWYRQDPGQGLRLIYYSQIVNDFQKGDIAEGYSVSREKKESFPLTVTSAQKNPTAFYLCASSTLGLENEQYFGPGTRLTVT.